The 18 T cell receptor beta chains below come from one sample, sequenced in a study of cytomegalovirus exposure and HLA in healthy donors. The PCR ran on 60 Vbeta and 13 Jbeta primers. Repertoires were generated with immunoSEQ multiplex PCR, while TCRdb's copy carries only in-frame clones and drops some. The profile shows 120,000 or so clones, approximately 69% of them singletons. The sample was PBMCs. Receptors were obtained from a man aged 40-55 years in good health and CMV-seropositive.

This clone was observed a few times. CDR3 amino acids: CASSSSSYEQYF. CDR3 bases: TGTGCCAGCAGTTCCTCCTCCTACGAGCAGTACTTC. The chain links TRBV27 to TRBJ2-7; D is undetermined. The V end lost 4 bases, the J end lost 0 bases, and 4 bases lay between the germline ends. The V gene's germline CDR1 is MNHEY and CDR2 SMNVEV (reference sequence). The CDR3 is made up of 12 amino acids.

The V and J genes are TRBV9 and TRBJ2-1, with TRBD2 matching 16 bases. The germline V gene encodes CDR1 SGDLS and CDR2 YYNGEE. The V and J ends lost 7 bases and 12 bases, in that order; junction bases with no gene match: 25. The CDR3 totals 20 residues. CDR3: CASAKGGLGAGLAGGPGQFF. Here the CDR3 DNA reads TGTGCCAGCGCTAAAGGGGGGTTGGGAGCGGGACTAGCGGGAGGGCCAGGGCAGTTCTTC. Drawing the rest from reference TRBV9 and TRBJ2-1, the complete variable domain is DSGVTQTPKHLITATGQRVTLRCSPRSGDLSVYWYQQSLDQGLQFLIQYYNGEERAKGNILERFSAQQFPDLHSELNLSSLELGDSALYFCASAKGGLGAGLAGGPGQFFGPGTRLTVL.

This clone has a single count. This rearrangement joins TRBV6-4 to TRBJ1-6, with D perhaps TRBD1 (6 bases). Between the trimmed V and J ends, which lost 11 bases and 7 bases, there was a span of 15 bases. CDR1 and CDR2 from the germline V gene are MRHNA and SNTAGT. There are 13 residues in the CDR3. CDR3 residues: CAPGEGENSPLHF. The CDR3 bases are TGTGCCCCAGGGGAGGGGGAAAATTCACCCCTCCACTTT.

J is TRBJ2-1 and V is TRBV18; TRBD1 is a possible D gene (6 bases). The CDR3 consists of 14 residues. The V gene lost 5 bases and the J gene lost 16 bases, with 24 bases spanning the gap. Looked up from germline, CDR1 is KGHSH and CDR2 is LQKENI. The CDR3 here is CASSAEGQGPEDFF. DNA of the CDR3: TGTGCCAGCTCAGCCGAAGGGCAGGGGCCTGAAGATTTCTTC.

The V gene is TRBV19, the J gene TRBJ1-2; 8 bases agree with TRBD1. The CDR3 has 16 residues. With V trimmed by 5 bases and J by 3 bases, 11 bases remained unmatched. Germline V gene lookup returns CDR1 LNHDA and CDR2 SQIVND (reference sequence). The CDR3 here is CASSVAGLGQDYGYTF. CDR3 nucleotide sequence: TGTGCCAGTAGTGTAGCCGGCCTGGGACAGGACTATGGCTACACCTTC.

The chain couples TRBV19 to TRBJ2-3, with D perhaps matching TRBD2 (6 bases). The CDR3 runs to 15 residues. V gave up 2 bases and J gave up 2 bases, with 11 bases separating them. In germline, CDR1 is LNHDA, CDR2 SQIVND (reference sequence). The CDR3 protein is CASSIQAGPTDTQYF. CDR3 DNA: TGTGCCAGTAGTATACAAGCGGGCCCCACAGATACGCAGTATTTT.

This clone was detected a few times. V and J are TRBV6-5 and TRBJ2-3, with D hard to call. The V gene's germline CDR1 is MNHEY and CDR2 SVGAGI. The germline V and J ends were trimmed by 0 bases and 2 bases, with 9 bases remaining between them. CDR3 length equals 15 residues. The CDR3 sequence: CASSYSPGITDTQYF. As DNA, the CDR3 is TGTGCCAGCAGTTACTCCCCAGGAATCACAGATACGCAGTATTTT.

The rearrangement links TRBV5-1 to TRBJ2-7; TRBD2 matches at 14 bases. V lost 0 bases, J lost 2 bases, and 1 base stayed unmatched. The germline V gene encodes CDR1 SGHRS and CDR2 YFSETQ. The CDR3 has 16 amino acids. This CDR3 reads CASSLEGLAGAYEQYF. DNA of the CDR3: TGCGCCAGCAGCTTGGAGGGACTAGCGGGGGCCTACGAGCAGTACTTC. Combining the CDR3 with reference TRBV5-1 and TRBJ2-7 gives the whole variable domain KAGVTQTPRYLIKTRGQQVTLSCSPISGHRSVSWYQQTPGQGLQFLFEYFSETQRNKGNFPGRFSGRQFSNSRSEMNVSTLELGDSALYLCASSLEGLAGAYEQYFGPGTRLTVT.

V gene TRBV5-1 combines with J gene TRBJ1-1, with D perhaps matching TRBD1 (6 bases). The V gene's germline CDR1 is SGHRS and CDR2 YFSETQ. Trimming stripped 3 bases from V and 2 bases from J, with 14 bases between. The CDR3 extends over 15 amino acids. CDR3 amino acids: CASSSGGQGNTEAFF. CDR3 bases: TGCGCCAGCAGCTCGGGGGGGCAGGGTAACACTGAAGCTTTCTTT.

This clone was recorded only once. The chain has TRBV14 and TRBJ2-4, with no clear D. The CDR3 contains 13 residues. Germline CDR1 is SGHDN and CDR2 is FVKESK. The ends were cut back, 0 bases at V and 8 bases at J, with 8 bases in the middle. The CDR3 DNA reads TGTGCCAGCAGCCAAGATATGCGAGACATTCAGTACTTC. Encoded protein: CASSQDMRDIQYF.

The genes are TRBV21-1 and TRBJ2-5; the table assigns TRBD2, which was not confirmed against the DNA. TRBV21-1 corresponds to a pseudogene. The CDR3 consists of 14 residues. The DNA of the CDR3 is TGTGCCAGCAGCAAAGTGGAGGACGGAGAGACCCAGTACTTC. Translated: CASSKVEDGETQYF.

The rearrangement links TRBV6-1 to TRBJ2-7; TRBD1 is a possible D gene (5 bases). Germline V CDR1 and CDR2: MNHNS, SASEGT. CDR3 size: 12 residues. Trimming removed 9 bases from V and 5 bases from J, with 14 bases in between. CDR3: CASQGNRDEQYF. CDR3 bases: TGTGCCAGTCAGGGAAATAGAGACGAGCAGTACTTC.

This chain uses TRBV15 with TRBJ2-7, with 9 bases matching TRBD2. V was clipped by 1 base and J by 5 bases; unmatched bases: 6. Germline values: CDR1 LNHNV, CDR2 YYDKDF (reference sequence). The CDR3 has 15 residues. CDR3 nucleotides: TGTGCCACCAGCAGAGTAGCGGGAGAGTTCCACGAGCAGTACTTC. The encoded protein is CATSRVAGEFHEQYF.

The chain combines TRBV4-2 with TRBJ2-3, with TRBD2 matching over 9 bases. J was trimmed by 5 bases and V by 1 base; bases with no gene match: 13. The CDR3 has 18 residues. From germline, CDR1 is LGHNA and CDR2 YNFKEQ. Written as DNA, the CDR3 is TGTGCCAGCAGCCAAGGTGCTATTAGCGGGGGCGAAGGAGATACGCAGTATTTT. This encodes CASSQGAISGGEGDTQYF.

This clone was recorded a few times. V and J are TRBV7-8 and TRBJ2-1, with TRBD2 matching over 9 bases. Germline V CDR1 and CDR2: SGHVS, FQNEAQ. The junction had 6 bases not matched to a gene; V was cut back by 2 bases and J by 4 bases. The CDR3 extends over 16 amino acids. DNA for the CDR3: TGTGCCAGCAGCTTAATTGCGGGGGGGCCTTACAATGAGCAGTTCTTC. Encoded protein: CASSLIAGGPYNEQFF.

CDR3 DNA: TGTGCCAGCGGAGCGGGAAGCAGGGAGACCCAGTACTTC. Encoded protein: CASGAGSRETQYF. V gene TRBV2 combines with J gene TRBJ2-5; 7 nucleotides match TRBD2. CDR3 length: 13 amino acids. Germline CDR1 and CDR2: SNHLY and FYNNEI. J lost 5 bases, V lost 8 bases, and 8 bases had no gene match.

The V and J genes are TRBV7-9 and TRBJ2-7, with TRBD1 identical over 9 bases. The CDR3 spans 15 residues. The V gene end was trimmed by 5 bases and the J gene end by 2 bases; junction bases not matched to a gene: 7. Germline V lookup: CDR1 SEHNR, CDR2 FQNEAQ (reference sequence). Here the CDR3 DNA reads TGTGCCAGCAGCCCGAGAACAGGGGGCGCCTACGAGCAGTACTTC. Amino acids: CASSPRTGGAYEQYF.

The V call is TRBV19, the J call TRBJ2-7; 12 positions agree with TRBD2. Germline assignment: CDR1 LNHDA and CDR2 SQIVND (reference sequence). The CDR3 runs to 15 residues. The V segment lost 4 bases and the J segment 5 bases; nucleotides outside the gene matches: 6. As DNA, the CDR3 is TGTGCCAGTAGTACATCTAGCGGGGGGGCCCACGAGCAGTACTTC. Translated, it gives CASSTSSGGAHEQYF. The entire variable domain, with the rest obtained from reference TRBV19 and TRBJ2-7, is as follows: DGGITQSPKYLFRKEGQNVTLSCEQNLNHDAMYWYRQDPGQGLRLIYYSQIVNDFQKGDIAEGYSVSREKKESFPLTVTSAQKNPTAFYLCASSTSSGGAHEQYFGPGTRLTVT.